A single sample gave rise to the 23 T cell receptor beta chains below, sequenced in a study of blood T cell repertoires in COVID-19. The table came from immunoSEQ multiplex PCR; TCRdb's copy has only in-frame clones and leaves some out. Seen here are about 320,000 clones, more than 70% observed once, and the top ten hold under 2%. Sequenced material: peripheral blood. These receptors were taken from a woman aged 25-40 years with COVID-19, enrolled during active disease.

V usage is TRBV5-4 and J usage is TRBJ2-3; TRBD2 is a possible D gene (5 bases). Looked up from germline, CDR1 is SGHNT and CDR2 is YYREEE (reference sequence). The CDR3 is 16 amino acids. V was pared by 5 bases and J by 3 bases, with 19 bases between. The CDR3 DNA reads as TGTGCCAGCAGTCCAGGACGTGGGCGCGGGACAGATACGCAGTATTTT. This gives the protein CASSPGRGRGTDTQYF.

This clone was seen a few times. The CDR3: CASSPGTPEYQETQYF. Written as DNA, the CDR3 is TGTGCCAGCAGCCCCGGGACTCCAGAATACCAAGAGACCCAGTACTTC. The chain joins TRBV5-4 to TRBJ2-5, with a weak D call TRBD2 (6 bases). The germline gives CDR1 SGHNT, CDR2 YYREEE (reference sequence). CDR3 length: 16 amino acids. Trimming removed 4 bases from V and 0 bases from J, with 16 bases in between.

This clone was seen a single time. The V and J genes are TRBV19 and TRBJ2-1; 7 nucleotides match TRBD1. Trimming cost V 3 bases and J 7 bases; bases outside gene matches: 9. The CDR3 loop spans 15 amino acids. The germline V gene has CDR1 LNHDA and CDR2 SQIVND (reference sequence). In DNA, the CDR3 is TGTGCCAGTAGTATGTCGACAGGGTTGATGAATGAGCAGTTCTTC. Translating gives CASSMSTGLMNEQFF.

The genes are TRBV9 and TRBJ2-5; 10 nucleotides agree with TRBD2. CDR1 is SGDLS, CDR2 YYNGEE, per germline. V was clipped by 4 bases and J by 2 bases; unmatched bases: 14. The CDR3 has 18 amino acids. CDR3 in DNA: TGTGCCAGCAGCTCCCAAATAACTAGCGGGGTGACGCAAGAGACCCAGTACTTC. It yields the protein CASSSQITSGVTQETQYF.

V and J are TRBV7-9 and TRBJ1-2; TRBD1 aligns across 7 bases. The V segment lost 5 bases and the J segment 1 base; nucleotides outside the gene matches: 10. Germline V lookup: CDR1 SEHNR, CDR2 FQNEAQ (reference sequence). There are 16 residues in the CDR3. The CDR3 here is CASSQTDRVYNYGYTF. CDR3 nucleotide sequence: TGTGCCAGCAGCCAGACCGACAGGGTATATAACTATGGCTACACCTTC.

The rearrangement links TRBV13 to TRBJ2-2; the match to TRBD2 covers 8 bases. With V trimmed by 5 bases and J by 4 bases, 6 bases remained unmatched. Germline V gene data show CDR1 as PRHDT and CDR2 as FYEKMQ (reference sequence). The CDR3 runs 15 residues. The CDR3 DNA follows: TGTGCCAGCAGCCGAGGACGGGGGGGCACCGGGGAGCTGTTTTTT. Translating it yields CASSRGRGGTGELFF.

The gene calls are TRBV9 and TRBJ2-1, with TRBD2 as a possible D gene (6 bases). V was pared by 0 bases and J by 9 bases, with 16 bases between. CDR3 length: 15 amino acids. Germline loops: CDR1 SGDLS, CDR2 YYNGEE. CDR3 DNA: TGTGCCAGCAGCGTAGCGGGGGATGTTGATCCTGAGCAGTTCTTC. Translated: CASSVAGDVDPEQFF.

This chain connects TRBV5-4 to TRBJ1-2; 9 positions match TRBD1. Germline CDR1 and CDR2: SGHNT and YYREEE (reference sequence). Trimming took 2 bases from V and 2 from J; bases not matched to a gene: 1. This CDR3 has 14 residues. Here the CDR3 DNA reads TGTGCCAGCAGCTTTACAGGGGGCAACTATGGCTACACCTTC. Translated: CASSFTGGNYGYTF.

With respect to this clone: The identical CDR3 is also encoded by other nucleotide sequences in the sample. The chain employs TRBV12-3 or TRBV12-4 and TRBJ1-5; 9 positions agree with TRBD1. V trimming: 4 bases; J trimming: 7 bases; junction bases outside the gene matches: 2. There are 13 residues in the CDR3. For the CDR3, the DNA is TGTGCCAGCAGTTCGGACAGGGGCCAGCCCCAGCATTTT. This gives the protein CASSSDRGQPQHF.

This clone has a handful of counts. V is TRBV2 and J is TRBJ1-5; D ambiguous. The CDR3 extends over 13 amino acids. Looked up from germline, CDR1 is SNHLY and CDR2 is FYNNEI. V lost 6 bases, J lost 4 bases, and 10 bases lay in between. CDR3 bases: TGTGCCAGCAGCGATCAGGAAAATCAGCCCCAGCATTTT. Translated, it gives CASSDQENQPQHF.

The chain is built from TRBV6-5 and TRBJ1-2; 11 bases line up with TRBD1. This CDR3 is built from 16 residues. The V segment lost 0 bases and the J segment 7 bases; nucleotides outside the gene matches: 7. Per germline, CDR1 MNHEY and CDR2 SVGAGI. As DNA, the CDR3 is TGTGCCAGCAGTTACTCGACCGGACAGGGGGCGGCTGGCTACACCTTC. Translating gives CASSYSTGQGAAGYTF.

V usage is TRBV2 and J usage is TRBJ1-1; a weak D match, TRBD1 (6 bases). Trimming removed 2 bases at V and 8 bases at J, with 18 bases between. This CDR3 is 15 amino acids long. Per the germline V gene, CDR1 is SNHLY and CDR2 is FYNNEI. The chain's CDR3 is CASSETSGQYGEAFF. The CDR3 bases are TGTGCCAGCAGTGAAACCTCTGGACAGTATGGCGAAGCTTTCTTT.

The CDR3: CSVGPTGKIQETQYF. The CDR3 nucleotides read TGCAGCGTCGGACCGACAGGGAAGATCCAAGAGACCCAGTACTTC. V is TRBV29-1 and J is TRBJ2-5, with TRBD1 matching 7 bases. CDR3 length equals 15 residues. CDR1 SQVTM and CDR2 ANQGSEA come from the germline V gene. J lost 1 base, V lost 6 bases, and 11 bases had no gene match.

J is TRBJ1-2 and V is TRBV28; 10 bases are shared with TRBD1. Looked up from germline, CDR1 is MDHEN and CDR2 is SYDVKM. Unmatched junction bases numbered 20, after V lost 6 bases and J lost 4 bases. This CDR3 region has 19 residues. The CDR3 DNA reads as TGTGCCAGCAGACCCGGGGCCCCCGGGGACAGGGGTTCTACCTATGGCTACACCTTC. It is translated as CASRPGAPGDRGSTYGYTF.

V and J are TRBV11-2 and TRBJ2-5; 11 bases align to TRBD2. This CDR3 is built from 16 residues. Germline-derived CDR1 and CDR2 are SGHAT and FQNNGV. Trimming removed 3 bases from V and 4 bases from J; junction bases left unmatched: 7. For the CDR3, the DNA is TGTGCCAGCAGCTTTAGACTAGCGGGATGGGGAGAGACCCAGTACTTC. It yields the protein CASSFRLAGWGETQYF.

The chain combines TRBV6-1 with TRBJ2-2; possible D gene TRBD1, 6 bases. Trimming removed 5 bases at V and 6 bases at J, with 10 bases between. This CDR3 is 13 amino acids long. Per germline, CDR1 MNHNS and CDR2 SASEGT. CDR3 region: CASSLRGAGELFF. CDR3 coding DNA: TGTGCCAGCAGTCTCAGGGGTGCCGGGGAGCTGTTTTTT.

The chain links TRBV19 to TRBJ1-3; TRBD1 is a possible D gene (5 bases). Germline V gene lookup returns CDR1 LNHDA and CDR2 SQIVND (reference sequence). V shed 3 bases and J shed 0 bases, with 9 bases lying between them. The CDR3 length is 15 residues. CDR3 protein: CASSIGHRSGNTIYF. CDR3 bases: TGTGCCAGTAGTATCGGACACCGCTCTGGAAACACCATATATTTT.

The chain couples TRBV5-1 to TRBJ2-2, with TRBD2 as a possible D gene (5 bases). The V and J ends lost 4 bases and 0 bases respectively, with 7 bases between them. CDR1 is SGHRS, CDR2 YFSETQ, per germline. The CDR3 runs to 14 residues. Written as DNA, the CDR3 is TGCGCCAGCAGCCAGGACTCGAACACCGGGGAGCTGTTTTTT. Amino acid sequence: CASSQDSNTGELFF.

The rearrangement uses TRBV20-1 and TRBJ1-1, with 9 nucleotides matching TRBD1. Germline loops: CDR1 DFQATT, CDR2 SNEGSKA (reference sequence). This CDR3 is built from 11 residues. CDR3 in amino acids: CRGQGNTEAFF. CDR3 bases: TGCAGGGGACAGGGGAACACTGAAGCTTTCTTT.

The J gene is TRBJ1-3, the V gene TRBV6-5, with D hard to call. Per germline, CDR1 MNHEY and CDR2 SVGAGI. Trimming removed 0 bases from V and 0 bases from J, with 9 bases in between. The length of the CDR3 is 16 residues. CDR3 sequence reads: CASSYSPRGSGNTIYF. In DNA form, the CDR3 reads TGTGCCAGCAGTTACTCGCCCAGAGGCTCTGGAAACACCATATATTTT.

The chain links TRBV6-5 to TRBJ1-6; 7 positions agree with TRBD1. Germline assignment: CDR1 MNHEY and CDR2 SVGAGI. This CDR3 is 14 amino acids long. The ends lost 8 bases at V and 7 bases at J; junction bases unmatched: 8. CDR3 DNA sequence: TGTGCCAGCCGCCACTGGGACAGCAATTCACCCCTCCACTTT. Translated: CASRHWDSNSPLHF.

V usage is TRBV10-3 and J usage is TRBJ2-1, with 11 bases fitting TRBD2. This CDR3 contains 15 residues. J was trimmed by 4 bases and V by 5 bases; bases with no gene match: 4. From germline, CDR1 is ENHRY and CDR2 SYGVKD. CDR3: CAISSLAGAYNEQFF. CDR3 nucleotide sequence: TGTGCCATCAGTTCACTAGCGGGAGCTTACAATGAGCAGTTCTTC.

The chain joins TRBV11-3 to TRBJ1-2, with 7 bases matching TRBD1. Trimming cost V 4 bases and J 7 bases; bases outside gene matches: 6. From germline, CDR1 is SGHNT and CDR2 YENEEA. CDR3 length: 13 amino acids. CDR3 sequence: CASSSQGLGGYTF. The CDR3 region has the DNA TGTGCCAGCAGCTCACAGGGGCTTGGTGGCTACACCTTC.